The table lists the clone carrying this T cell receptor beta chain with a count of one. Its cognate antigen is unknown. Germline CDR1 PRHDT, CDR2 FYEKMQ (reference sequence). The CDR3 consists of 12 residues. V lost 3 bases and J 6 bases, leaving 9 bases between the germline ends. These data belong to a study of long-term antiretroviral therapy in people with HIV. At the survey level, the v3.0 immunoSEQ assay was run. Data came from immunoSEQ multiplex PCR; TCRdb stores just in-frame clones and leaves some out. The sample records roughly 13,000 clones, around 77% being singletons. The study, taken as a whole, reports: ART adherence was not documented, and neither viral resistance nor therapy changes had any data.

The chain uses TRBV13 and TRBJ2-7; D is uncertain. The sample consisted of unsorted PBMCs, taken 1.3 years after starting antiretroviral therapy. The TCR comes from a woman between 18 and 29 years old with HIV. Here the CDR3 reads CASSFFSGEQYF. In DNA form, the CDR3 reads TGTGCCAGCAGCTTTTTTAGTGGCGAGCAGTACTTC.